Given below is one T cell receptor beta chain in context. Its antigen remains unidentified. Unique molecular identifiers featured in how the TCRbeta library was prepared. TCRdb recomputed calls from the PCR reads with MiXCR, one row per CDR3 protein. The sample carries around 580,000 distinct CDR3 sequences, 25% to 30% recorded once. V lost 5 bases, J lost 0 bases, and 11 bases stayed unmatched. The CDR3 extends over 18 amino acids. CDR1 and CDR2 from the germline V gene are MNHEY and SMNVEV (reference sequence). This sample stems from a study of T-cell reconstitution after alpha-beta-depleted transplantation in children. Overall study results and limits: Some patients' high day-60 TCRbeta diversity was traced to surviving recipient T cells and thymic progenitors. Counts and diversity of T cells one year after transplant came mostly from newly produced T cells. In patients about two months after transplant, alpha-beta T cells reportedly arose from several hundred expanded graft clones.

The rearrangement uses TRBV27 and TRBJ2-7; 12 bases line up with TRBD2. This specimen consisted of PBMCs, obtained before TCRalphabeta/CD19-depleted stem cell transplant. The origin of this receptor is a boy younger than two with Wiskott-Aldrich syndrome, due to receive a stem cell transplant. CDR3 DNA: TGTGCCAGCAGTCTATGGGCCTCTAGCGGGAGGGGCTCCTACGAGCAGTACTTC. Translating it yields CASSLWASSGRGSYEQYF.